This T cell receptor (beta chain) stems from a study of blood T cell repertoires in COVID-19. Study information: Italy, Spain and the United States were the sources of the convalescent and acute COVID-19 samples.

Donors were grouped by their self-reported clinical history. Sequencing used immunoSEQ multiplex PCR; TCRdb keeps in-frame clones, though not all of them. Among approximately 210,000 clones, roughly 87% were seen once, and the ten largest hold less than 8%. With V trimmed by 4 bases and J by 7 bases, 4 bases remained unmatched. Looked up from germline, CDR1 is MNHEY and CDR2 is SVGAGI. The CDR3 totals 14 residues. The sequence came from a man aged 25-40 years in a cohort exposed to, infected with or recovered from COVID-19 (not recorded which). V is TRBV6-5 and J is TRBJ1-6; 7 bases are shared with TRBD1. The sample taken for sequencing was PBMCs or T cells enriched from blood (not recorded which). Here the CDR3 reads CASSFRDRNSPLHF. The DNA of the CDR3 is TGTGCCAGCAGTTTCCGGGACAGAAATTCACCCCTCCACTTT.